This TCR beta chain comes out of a study of identical twins (dated by TCRdb to the mid-2010s). Turning to the overall study: TCR alpha and beta repertoires from monozygotic twins, unrelated adults of various ages and cord blood were deep-sequenced to test whether fetal clonotypes persist. Replicate twin experiments were performed at different times using different library preparation protocols to rule out contamination. Summary of the overall study and its limitations: In monozygotic twins, recombination models systematically underestimated out-of-frame TCR alpha sharing, but the models matched the sharing seen between unrelated individuals. Conclusions relied on cross-sectional statistical analysis, since the same donors could not be followed over many years. In beta out-of-frame sequences, excess twin sharing was weaker, because having fewer shared sequences lowered the signal-to-noise ratio. Invariant T cells such as MAIT and iNKT could partly confound zero-insertion analyses, though diverse VJ usage argued against this for most clonotypes. Compared with coincidental sharing between unrelated individuals, an excess of low generation-probability sequences was observed among out-of-frame TCR alpha sequences shared between twins. Fewer insertions were carried by abundant cord blood beta clonotypes, a similar but weaker trend appeared in young adult naive repertoires, and no such trend appeared in memory repertoires.

The library relied on 5' RACE. These reads were obtained on an Illumina HiSeq 2000. A universal primer binding site was added through template switching, and the final cDNA carried a unique molecular identifier so that TCR cDNA molecules could be counted accurately. Specific primers in the conserved constant-segment region were used to synthesize first-strand cDNA for the TCR alpha and beta chains. Each cDNA library was double barcoded, with a SMART-Mk sample barcode plus Illumina barcodes, to control for contamination. TruSeq adapter sequences and Illumina sample barcodes were added in two successive PCR steps. The Illumina HiSeq platform was used with custom primers to sequence TCR alpha and beta cDNA libraries. The paper's data handling went like this. MiGEC processed the raw reads to extract unique molecular identifiers, while MiXCR was used to determine the CDR3 positions. Recombination models were inferred per individual with the repgenHMM and IGoR tools using an EM algorithm. Shared clonotypes were analyzed with the tcR package in R, and sharing was normalized by the product of cloneset sizes. To study raw recombination without the effects of thymic and clonal selection, out-of-frame nonproductive sequences were analyzed. TCRdb reprocessed the public reads (quality trimming at Q25 with fastp, clone calling with MiXCR) and kept in-frame beta chains. Rows merge per CDR3 protein into single entries with the most common DNA and genes. Clone size and V and J calls follow TCRdb, not the original study. Here the sample has roughly 570,000 distinct CDR3 sequences; more than 9% occur a single time. The top ten clones comprise 2.5% to 3.5% of the sample.

Only healthy Caucasian donors were included. The twin cohort consisted of three pairs of female monozygotic twins, all aged roughly 18 to 29 years. Peripheral blood mononuclear cells were used as the source from which RNA for TCR libraries was isolated. The CDR3 runs 15 amino acids, cysteine and phenylalanine included. Only the CDR3 part of the read is kept: 45 bases, read in frame from the first base. The germline V gene specifies MNHEY as CDR1 and SVGAGI as CDR2. Of note for this clonotype: Its antigen target is currently unknown. The germline gene is not matched at one end of the junction; a read error may be the cause.

The same data also contributed to another study, on yellow fever vaccine responses in identical twins. From that second study: According to the authors, the vaccine-induced T cell response in identical twins seemed to be partly convergent and partly specific to each individual. In identical twins, the study followed T cell clones that responded to the vaccine with precision.

This receptor was identified in a woman aged 18-29 years in good health. Recombination joined TRBV6-5 with TRBJ2-1, with 7 bases matching TRBD2. Sequenced sample: PBMCs. The base sequence is TGTGCCAGCAGATACTCCCCGGGAGGAGGGAATGAGCAGTTCTTC. The encoded protein is CASRYSPGGGNEQFF.